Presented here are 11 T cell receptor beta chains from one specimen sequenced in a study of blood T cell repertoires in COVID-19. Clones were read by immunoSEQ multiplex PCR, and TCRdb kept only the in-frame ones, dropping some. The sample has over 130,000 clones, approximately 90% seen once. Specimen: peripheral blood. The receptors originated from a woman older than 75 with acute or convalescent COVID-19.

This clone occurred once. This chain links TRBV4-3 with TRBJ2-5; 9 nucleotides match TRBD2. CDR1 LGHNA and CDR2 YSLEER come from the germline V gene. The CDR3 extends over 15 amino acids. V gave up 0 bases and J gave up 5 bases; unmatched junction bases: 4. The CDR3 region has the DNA TGCGCCAGCAGCCAAGAAGTCGCGGGGGGGGAGACCCAGTACTTC. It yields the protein CASSQEVAGGETQYF.

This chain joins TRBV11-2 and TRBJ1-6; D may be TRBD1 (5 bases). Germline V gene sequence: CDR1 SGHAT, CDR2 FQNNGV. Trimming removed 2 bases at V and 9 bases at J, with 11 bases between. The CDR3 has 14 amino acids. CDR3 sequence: CASSLKGQGSPLHF. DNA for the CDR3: TGTGCCAGCAGCTTAAAGGGGCAGGGTTCACCCCTCCACTTT. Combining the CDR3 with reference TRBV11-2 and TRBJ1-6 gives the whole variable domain EAGVAQSPRYKIIEKRQSVAFWCNPISGHATLYWYQQILGQGPKLLIQFQNNGVVDDSQLPKDRFSAERLKGVDSTLKIQPAKLEDSAVYLCASSLKGQGSPLHFGNGTRLTVT.

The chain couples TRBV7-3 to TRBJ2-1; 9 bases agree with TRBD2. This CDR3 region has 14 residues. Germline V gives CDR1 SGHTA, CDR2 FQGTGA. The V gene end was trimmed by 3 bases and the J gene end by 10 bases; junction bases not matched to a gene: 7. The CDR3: CASSFGGGAGEQFF. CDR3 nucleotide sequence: TGTGCCAGCAGCTTCGGCGGGGGGGCCGGAGAGCAGTTCTTC.

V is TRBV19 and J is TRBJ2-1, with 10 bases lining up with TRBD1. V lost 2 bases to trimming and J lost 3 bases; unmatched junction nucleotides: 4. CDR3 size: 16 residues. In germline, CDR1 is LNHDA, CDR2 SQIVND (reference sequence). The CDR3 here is CASSIWGTGDYNEQFF. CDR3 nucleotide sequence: TGTGCCAGTAGTATATGGGGGACAGGGGACTACAATGAGCAGTTCTTC.

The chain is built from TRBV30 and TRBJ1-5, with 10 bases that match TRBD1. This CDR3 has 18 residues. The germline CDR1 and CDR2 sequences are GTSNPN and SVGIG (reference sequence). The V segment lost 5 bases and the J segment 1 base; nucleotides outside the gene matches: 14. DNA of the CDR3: TGTGCCTGGTCCCCTACCGGGACAGGGGCGGAAAGCAATCAGCCCCAGCATTTT. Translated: CAWSPTGTGAESNQPQHF.

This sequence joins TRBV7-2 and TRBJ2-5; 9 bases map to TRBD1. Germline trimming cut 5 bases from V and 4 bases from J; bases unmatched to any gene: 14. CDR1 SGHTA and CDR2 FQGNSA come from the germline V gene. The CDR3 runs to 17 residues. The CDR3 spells CASSTRPPGQGGETQYF. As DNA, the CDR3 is TGTGCCAGCAGCACTCGGCCTCCGGGACAGGGCGGAGAGACCCAGTACTTC.

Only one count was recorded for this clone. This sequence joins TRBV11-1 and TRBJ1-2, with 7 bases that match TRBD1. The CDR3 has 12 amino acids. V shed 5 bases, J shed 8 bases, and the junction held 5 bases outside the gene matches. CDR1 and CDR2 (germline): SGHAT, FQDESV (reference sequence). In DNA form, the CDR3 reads TGTGCCAGCAGCCCTGACAGGGCGGGCTACACCTTC. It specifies CASSPDRAGYTF.

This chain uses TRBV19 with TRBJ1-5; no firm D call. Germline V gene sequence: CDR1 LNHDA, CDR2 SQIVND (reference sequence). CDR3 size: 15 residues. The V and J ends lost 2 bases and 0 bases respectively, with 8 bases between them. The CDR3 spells CASSISRLSNQPQHF. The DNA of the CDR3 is TGTGCCAGTAGTATATCCCGACTTAGCAATCAGCCCCAGCATTTT.

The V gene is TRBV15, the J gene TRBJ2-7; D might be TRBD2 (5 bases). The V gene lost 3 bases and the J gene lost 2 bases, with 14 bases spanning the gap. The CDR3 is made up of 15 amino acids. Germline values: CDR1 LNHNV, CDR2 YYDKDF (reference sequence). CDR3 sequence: CATSRAGNLAYEQYF. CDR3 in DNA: TGTGCCACCAGCAGGGCCGGGAACCTAGCCTACGAGCAGTACTTC.

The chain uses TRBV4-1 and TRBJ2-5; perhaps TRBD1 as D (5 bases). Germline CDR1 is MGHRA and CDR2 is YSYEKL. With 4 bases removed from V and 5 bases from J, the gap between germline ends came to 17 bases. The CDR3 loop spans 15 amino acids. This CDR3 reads CASSLGLLGRETQYF. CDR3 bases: TGCGCCAGCAGCCTAGGGTTGTTGGGGCGGGAGACCCAGTACTTC.

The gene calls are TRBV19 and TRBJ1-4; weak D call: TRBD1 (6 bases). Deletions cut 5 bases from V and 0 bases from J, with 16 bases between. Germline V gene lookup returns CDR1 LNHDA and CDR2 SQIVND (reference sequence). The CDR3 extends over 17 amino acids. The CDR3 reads CASSSQDRYSTNEKLFF. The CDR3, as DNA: TGTGCCAGTAGTTCACAGGACAGATACTCAACTAATGAAAAACTGTTTTTT.